This T cell receptor beta chain was recovered during a study of beta chain features in type 1 diabetes. The study reverse transcribed the entire isolated RNA, so it sequenced expressed TCRB transcripts. TCRdb's table, derived via immunoSEQ multiplex PCR, lists solely in-frame clones and lacks some. In the table there are about 290,000 clones, 8% of which are singletons. This clone has at least ten counts. The sample was central memory CD4+ T cells from blood. The receptor was isolated from a woman younger than 30 in good health.

CDR3 in amino acids: CASSLTSGGRGETQYF. In nucleotides, the CDR3 is TGTGCCAGCAGCTTAACTAGCGGGGGGCGAGGAGAGACCCAGTACTTC. The V and J genes are TRBV5-4 and TRBJ2-5; the match to TRBD2 covers 12 bases. Germline-derived CDR1 and CDR2 are SGHNT and YYREEE (reference sequence). V lost 2 bases and J lost 4; bases outside the gene matches: 6. The CDR3 covers 16 residues.